A selection of T cell receptor beta chains follows, all from one sample in a study of cytomegalovirus exposure and HLA in healthy donors. Measured with immunoSEQ multiplex PCR; TCRdb has only the in-frame clones, and not every one. The table shows more than 85,000 clones, with roughly 78% occurring only once. Sequencing was performed on PBMCs. Receptors originate from a woman in her 30s in good health and CMV-seronegative. The CDR3 runs from the conserved cysteine through the conserved F or W. D genes are given only for firm matches. Only part of the rows carry a size: once, few, many, or a class if the clone is expanded.

- | TRBJ2-7 | TRBV11-2 | - | TGTGCCAGCAGCTTAGAACCTTGGACAGTTTACGAGCAGTACTTC | CASSLEPWTVYEQYF
TRBD1 | TRBJ1-1 | TRBV28 | - | TGTGCCAGCAGATCTCCCGGGACAGACCTGAACACTGAAGCTTTCTTT | CASRSPGTDLNTEAFF
- | TRBJ1-2 | TRBV25-1 | - | TGTGCCAGCCGAGGGTATGACCACTATGGCTACACCTTC | CASRGYDHYGYTF
TRBD2 | TRBJ2-5 | TRBV7-2 | - | TGTGCCAGCAGCTTAGTTGGGGGACTAGCGCGAGAGACCCAGTACTTC | CASSLVGGLARETQYF
- | TRBJ1-3 | TRBV6-6 | few | TGTGCCAGCATAGCGGGGTCTGGAAACACCATATATTTT | CASIAGSGNTIYF
- | TRBJ1-4 | TRBV2 | - | TGTGCCAGCAGTGAAAGGGGTCAGACTAATGAAAAACTGTTTTTT | CASSERGQTNEKLFF
- | TRBJ1-1 | TRBV7-2 | - | TGTGCCAGCAGCTTAATCGGGTCCGAGATGAACACTGAAGCTTTCTTT | CASSLIGSEMNTEAFF
TRBD2 | TRBJ2-7 | TRBV7-8 | - | TGTGCCAGCAGCCAAGGTCCTAGCGGGGGAACTTACGAGCAGTACTTC | CASSQGPSGGTYEQYF
- | TRBJ2-1 | TRBV19 | - | TGTGCCAGTAGTACCGGACAGAGCAATGAGCAGTTCTTC | CASSTGQSNEQFF
- | TRBJ2-7 | TRBV7-3 | - | TGTGCCAGCAGCTCTCAGGGGTACGAGCAGTACTTC | CASSSQGYEQYF
TRBD2 | TRBJ2-7 | TRBV19 | - | TGTGCCAGTAGTATCATAACTAGCGGGAGCACCTACGAGCAGTACTTC | CASSIITSGSTYEQYF
TRBD1 | TRBJ1-2 | TRBV6-1 | - | TGTGCCAGCAGCGACCGACAGGGGCGCGATGGCTACACCTTC | CASSDRQGRDGYTF
- | TRBJ2-1 | TRBV9 | - | TGTGCCAGTAGCTTTCGATCCTGGAGTAATGAGCAGTTCTTC | CASSFRSWSNEQFF
- | TRBJ2-2 | TRBV6-6 | - | TGTGCCAGCAGAACTACGGGGAACACCGGGGAGCTGTTTTTT | CASRTTGNTGELFF
- | TRBJ2-2 | TRBV5-4 | - | TGTGCCAGCAGCTTGAAAGTGGGCACGAACACCGGGGAGCTGTTTTTT | CASSLKVGTNTGELFF
- | TRBJ1-4 | TRBV28 | - | TGTGCCACCTGCCGGCCCGCAGGGGAGAGAGAAAAACTGTTTTTT | CATCRPAGEREKLFF
- | TRBJ1-6 | TRBV2 | - | TGTGCCAGCAGTGACGGGGATACGGATTCACCCCTCCACTTT | CASSDGDTDSPLHF
- | TRBJ1-2 | TRBV7-9 | - | TGTGCCAGCAGCTTAGAGGACAGAGACTTCTATGGCTACACCTTC | CASSLEDRDFYGYTF
- | TRBJ2-1 | TRBV7-2 | - | TGTGCCAGCAGCTTAGCGGGGCGTAGGGAGTTCTTC | CASSLAGRREFF
TRBD1 | TRBJ2-1 | TRBV7-9 | - | TGTGCCAGCAGCCCTAGGACAGGGGGCGATGAGCAGTTCTTC | CASSPRTGGDEQFF
TRBD2 | TRBJ2-7 | TRBV11-2 | few | TGTGCCAGCAGCACCACTAGCGGACTTACCTACGAGCAGTACTTC | CASSTTSGLTYEQYF
- | TRBJ1-1 | TRBV4-1 | - | TGCGCCAGCAGCCAAGCGGGGATAGAGAACACTGAGGCTTTCTTT | CASSQAGIENTEAFF
- | TRBJ1-5 | TRBV9 | - | TGTGCCAGCAGCGTATTCGGTGATAGCAATCAGCCCCAGCATTTT | CASSVFGDSNQPQHF
- | TRBJ1-1 | TRBV6-5 | - | TGTGCCAGCAGTTCCCCGGCAGGGAACACTGAAGCTTTCTTT | CASSSPAGNTEAFF
TRBD2 | TRBJ2-1 | TRBV7-6 | - | TGTGCCAGCACCCCCTCGGGGGAGGGCAGGAACAATGAGCAGTTCTTC | CASTPSGEGRNNEQFF
- | TRBJ2-7 | TRBV6-6 | - | TGTGCCAGCAGGAACGCGAAGGGAGGAGACTCCTACGAGCAGTACTTC | CASRNAKGGDSYEQYF
TRBD2 | TRBJ2-2 | TRBV7-6 | - | TGTGCCAGCAGCCAGGCCGGGACTAGCGGGAGGGCCAACGGGGAGCTGTTTTTT | CASSQAGTSGRANGELFF
TRBD1 | TRBJ2-1 | TRBV30 | - | TGTGCCTGGAGTCTGGACAGGGGGCTTGAGCAGTTCTTC | CAWSLDRGLEQFF
- | TRBJ1-2 | TRBV30 | - | TGTGCCTGGAGTGCGACAGTTCCTATGGGCGGCGCCTACACCTTC | CAWSATVPMGGAYTF
- | TRBJ2-2 | TRBV23-1 | - | TGCGCCAGCGAGGGGGAACACACCGGGGAGCTGTTTTTT | CASEGEHTGELFF
- | TRBJ2-6 | TRBV4-1 | few | TGCGCCAGCAGCCAAGTGGGGCTACAGATCTCTGGGGCCAACGTCCTGACTTTC | CASSQVGLQISGANVLTF
- | TRBJ2-7 | TRBV5-1 | - | TGCGCCAGCAGCTTGGATACCGGCTCCTACGAGCAGTACTTC | CASSLDTGSYEQYF
- | TRBJ1-2 | TRBV9 | - | TGTGCCAGCAGCGAAATTGACAGAGGACGGGATGGCTACACCTTC | CASSEIDRGRDGYTF
TRBD1 | TRBJ2-3 | TRBV29-1 | once | TGCAGCGTTGTAACAGGGGCTAGCACAGATACGCAGTATTTT | CSVVTGASTDTQYF
- | TRBJ1-6 | TRBV7-2 | - | TGTGCCAGCAGCCTAGGTAGGGCAGGGGTCTTCAGGTCACCCCTCCACTTT | CASSLGRAGVFRSPLHF
- | TRBJ1-5 | TRBV7-2 | few | TGTGCCAGCAGCTTACAGGGTTTCAATCAGCCCCAGCATTTT | CASSLQGFNQPQHF
TRBD2 | TRBJ2-2 | TRBV18 | - | TGTGCCAGCTCAGCGCTAGCGGGAGTCACCGGGGAGCTGTTTTTT | CASSALAGVTGELFF
TRBD1 | TRBJ1-5 | TRBV6-1 | - | TGTGCCAGCACCGCAGGGGGACTTCAGCCCCAGCATTTT | CASTAGGLQPQHF
- | TRBJ1-3 | TRBV7-2 | - | TGTGCCAGCAGCCGGACACAGACTGGAAACACCATATATTTT | CASSRTQTGNTIYF
- | TRBJ2-3 | TRBV11-2 | - | TGTGCCAGCAGCTTGACACCCACAGATACGCAGTATTTT | CASSLTPTDTQYF
- | TRBJ1-2 | TRBV6-1 | - | TGTGCCAGCAGTGCTACAGGGTGGGATGGCTACACCTTC | CASSATGWDGYTF
TRBD2 | TRBJ2-7 | TRBV4-1 | - | TGCGCCAGCAGCCCATTAGCGGGAGGGCGCGGCGAGCAGTACTTC | CASSPLAGGRGEQYF
- | TRBJ2-5 | TRBV7-2 | - | TGTGCCAGCAGCTCAGGAGGGCCGCATCAGACCCAGTACTTC | CASSSGGPHQTQYF
- | TRBJ2-3 | TRBV28 | - | TGTGCCAGCAGTTTCTACAGCCCGGGGACAGATACGCAGTATTTT | CASSFYSPGTDTQYF
- | TRBJ2-5 | TRBV7-8 | few | TGTGCCAGCAGCTTAGCGAGGTGGCAACAAGAGACCCAGTACTTC | CASSLARWQQETQYF
- | TRBJ1-1 | TRBV14 | - | TGTGCCAGCAGCCATCGGCAGGGTCGTGCTTTCTTT | CASSHRQGRAFF